A single sample gave rise to the 25 T cell receptor beta chains below, sequenced in a study of technical replicates of blood from a handful of donors. Only in-frame clones appear in the TCRdb table, and some are missing; sequencing was by immunoSEQ multiplex PCR. The table lists 55,000 to 75,000 clones, 90% to 95% of them singletons. Sequencing was performed on PBMCs. These TCRs come from a human donor in good health. Some clones in this sample may be carry-over from other donors' samples.

The J gene is TRBJ2-7, the V gene TRBV4-3; no clear D. Trimming took 0 bases from V and 1 from J, leaving 4 bases between them. The germline V gene has CDR1 LGHNA and CDR2 YSLEER. The CDR3 has 13 amino acids. CDR3 protein: CASSQERSYEQYF. DNA for the CDR3: TGCGCCAGCAGCCAAGAGCGATCCTACGAGCAGTACTTC.

This chain connects TRBV2 to TRBJ1-5; D is unclear. The germline V gene encodes CDR1 SNHLY and CDR2 FYNNEI. The germline V and J ends were trimmed by 3 bases and 7 bases, with 10 bases remaining between them. This CDR3 comprises 13 residues. Written as DNA, the CDR3 is TGTGCCAGCAGTGATGAGCGGTCCCAGCCCCAGCATTTT. Amino acid sequence: CASSDERSQPQHF.

The chain employs TRBV25-1 and TRBJ1-5; 11 bases match TRBD1. The CDR3 runs to 16 residues. Germline V gives CDR1 MGHDK, CDR2 SYGVNS. V lost 7 bases and J lost 9; bases outside the gene matches: 14. CDR3 residues: CASTTIGTGGSPPQHF. As DNA, the CDR3 is TGTGCCAGCACGACCATTGGGACAGGGGGTTCGCCGCCCCAGCATTTT.

V and J are TRBV30 and TRBJ2-5; 9 nucleotides match TRBD2. From germline, CDR1 is GTSNPN and CDR2 SVGIG (reference sequence). The CDR3 covers 14 residues. The CDR3 nucleotides are TGTGGTCCTCCTAGCGGGGAATCCCAAGAGACCCAGTACTTC. Its translation is CGPPSGESQETQYF.

This chain connects TRBV27 to TRBJ2-7; TRBD2 agrees at 10 bases. The CDR3 extends over 15 amino acids. Germline V gives CDR1 MNHEY, CDR2 SMNVEV (reference sequence). V lost 6 bases and J lost 4; bases outside the gene matches: 9. The CDR3 reads CASSSAGGPGYEQYF. The CDR3 DNA reads as TGTGCCAGCAGCTCAGCGGGAGGGCCAGGATACGAGCAGTACTTC.

The V and J genes are TRBV27 and TRBJ2-2; D call uncertain. V was trimmed by 5 bases and J by 7 bases, leaving 8 bases between them. The germline gives CDR1 MNHEY, CDR2 SMNVEV (reference sequence). The CDR3 is made up of 12 amino acids. The CDR3 sequence: CASSTRGGELFF. The CDR3 DNA reads TGTGCCAGCAGTACAAGAGGCGGGGAGCTGTTTTTT.

V and J are TRBV9 and TRBJ2-7; D possibly corresponds to TRBD1 (5 bases). With 0 bases removed from V and 0 bases from J, the gap between germline ends came to 7 bases. This CDR3 region has 14 residues. CDR1 is SGDLS and CDR2 is YYNGEE in the germline V gene. CDR3 coding DNA: TGTGCCAGCAGCGTAGCTACAGGCTCCTACGAGCAGTACTTC. Translation: CASSVATGSYEQYF.

This chain links TRBV4-3 with TRBJ2-2, with D perhaps matching TRBD2 (5 bases). Trimming took off 0 bases at V and 5 bases at J, with 7 bases between the two ends. Germline loops: CDR1 LGHNA, CDR2 YSLEER. This CDR3 region has 14 residues. Here the CDR3 DNA reads TGCGCCAGCAGCCAAGATCCGGGGACCGGGGAGCTGTTTTTT. It encodes CASSQDPGTGELFF.

The chain combines TRBV6-6 with TRBJ1-2, with D possibly matching TRBD1 (5 bases). Trimming left V 5 bases short and J 8 bases short, with 12 bases between. The CDR3 totals 12 residues. Looked up from germline, CDR1 is MNHNY and CDR2 is SVGAGI (reference sequence). This CDR3 reads CASSQGDRGYTF. The CDR3 nucleotides are TGTGCCAGCAGTCAGGGTGATCGGGGCTACACCTTC.

This chain links TRBV10-3 with TRBJ1-5; possibly TRBD1 for D (5 bases). V gave up 3 bases and J gave up 5 bases, with 14 bases separating them. The germline V gene has CDR1 ENHRY and CDR2 SYGVKD. The CDR3 sequence is 15 residues long. CDR3 in DNA: TGTGCCATCAGTGAACGGGGGTGGGGAGATCAGCCCCAGCATTTT. Its translation: CAISERGWGDQPQHF.

This chain links TRBV9 with TRBJ2-7, with TRBD2 as a possible D gene (5 bases). Trimming removed 4 bases from V and 3 bases from J, with 14 bases in between. This CDR3 contains 14 residues. CDR1 is SGDLS and CDR2 is YYNGEE in the germline V gene. The CDR3 here is CASSPSGVLYEQYF. CDR3 in DNA: TGTGCCAGCAGCCCCTCCGGGGTCCTCTACGAGCAGTACTTC.

The chain links TRBV2 to TRBJ2-7; maybe TRBD1 (6 bases). The V and J ends lost 3 bases and 5 bases respectively, with 17 bases between them. The CDR3 length is 15 residues. CDR1 is SNHLY, CDR2 FYNNEI, per germline. CDR3 residues: CASSDIRGLGHEQYF. As DNA, the CDR3 is TGTGCCAGCAGTGATATCAGGGGTTTGGGCCACGAGCAGTACTTC.

V and J are TRBV5-4 and TRBJ2-7; D gene unclear. The CDR3 contains 13 residues. V was clipped by 4 bases and J by 3 bases, with 11 bases between them. Germline loops: CDR1 SGHNT, CDR2 YYREEE (reference sequence). DNA for the CDR3: TGTGCCAGCAGCCCCCCGAGTCACTACGAGCAGTACTTC. Residues: CASSPPSHYEQYF. Looking up the rest from reference TRBV5-4 and TRBJ2-7 gives the full variable domain: ETGVTQSPTHLIKTRGQQVTLRCSSQSGHNTVSWYQQALGQGPQFIFQYYREEENGRGNFPPRFSGLQFPNYSSELNVNALELDDSALYLCASSPPSHYEQYFGPGTRLTVT.

The chain has TRBV7-2 and TRBJ1-3, with a possible D match to TRBD1 (5 bases). With 5 bases removed from V and 3 bases from J, the gap between germline ends came to 11 bases. The CDR3 spans 14 residues. In germline, CDR1 is SGHTA, CDR2 FQGNSA. CDR3 sequence: CASSPQGLGNTIYF. In DNA form, the CDR3 reads TGTGCCAGCAGCCCCCAGGGTCTTGGAAACACCATATATTTT.

This chain connects TRBV19 to TRBJ1-3, with 9 bases identical to TRBD1. V dropped 4 bases and J dropped 4; count of bases not matched to a gene: 8. The germline V gene encodes CDR1 LNHDA and CDR2 SQIVND (reference sequence). This CDR3 region has 16 residues. CDR3 amino acids: CASSNPYRGRGNTIYF. The CDR3 nucleotides are TGTGCCAGTAGTAACCCCTACAGGGGGCGAGGAAACACCATATATTTT. Full variable domain (outside the CDR3, taken from reference TRBV19 and TRBJ1-3): DGGITQSPKYLFRKEGQNVTLSCEQNLNHDAMYWYRQDPGQGLRLIYYSQIVNDFQKGDIAEGYSVSREKKESFPLTVTSAQKNPTAFYLCASSNPYRGRGNTIYFGEGSWLTVV.

The chain recombines TRBV7-6 with TRBJ2-5; 8 bases align to TRBD2. Germline loops: CDR1 SGHVS, CDR2 FNYEAQ. Germline trimming cut 4 bases from V and 4 bases from J; bases unmatched to any gene: 5. This CDR3 is built from 14 residues. Here the CDR3 reads CASSSMTSAETQYF. The CDR3 DNA is TGTGCCAGCAGCTCCATGACTAGCGCAGAGACCCAGTACTTC. Full variable domain (rest looked up from reference TRBV7-6 and TRBJ2-5): GAGVSQSPRYKVTKRGQDVALRCDPISGHVSLYWYRQALGQGPEFLTYFNYEAQQDKSGLPNDRFSAERPEGSISTLTIQRTEQRDSAMYRCASSSMTSAETQYFGPGTRLLVL.

This clone was detected only a few times. The chain uses TRBV7-9 and TRBJ2-7; TRBD1 aligns across 10 bases. The CDR3 length is 16 residues. The germline gives CDR1 SEHNR, CDR2 FQNEAQ (reference sequence). Trimming removed 1 base from V and 2 bases from J; junction bases left unmatched: 5. CDR3 sequence: CASSLVLTGGTYEQYF. The CDR3 region has the DNA TGTGCCAGCAGCTTAGTTTTGACAGGGGGCACCTACGAGCAGTACTTC. The full variable domain, its missing parts supplied by reference TRBV7-9 and TRBJ2-7, is DTGVSQNPRHKITKRGQNVTFRCDPISEHNRLYWYRQTLGQGPEFLTYFQNEAQLEKSRLLSDRFSAERPKGSFSTLEIQRTEQGDSAMYLCASSLVLTGGTYEQYFGPGTRLTVT.

This clone showed up just once. The rearrangement links TRBV7-2 to TRBJ1-2, with 8 bases aligning to TRBD1. This CDR3 comprises 13 residues. Losses at the gene ends were 5 bases for V and 7 bases for J; bases not matched to a gene: 6. Germline CDR1 and CDR2: SGHTA and FQGNSA. CDR3 nucleotide sequence: TGTGCCAGCAGCAGCTACAGGGGGTCTGGCTACACCTTC. This encodes CASSSYRGSGYTF.

Concerning this clone: Relative to the germline gene, one junction end is altered; a read error may explain this. The V call is TRBV6-5, the J call TRBJ1-5; TRBD1 matches at 10 bases. From germline, CDR1 is MNHEY and CDR2 SVGAGI. The CDR3 has 15 amino acids. As DNA, the CDR3 is TGTGCCAGCAGTTTTGGACAGGGGGTTCAATCAGCCCCAGCATTT. Translated, it gives CASSFGQGVQSAPAF.

Sample share makes this clone medium-sized. The chain carries TRBV10-1 and TRBJ1-6, with D possibly TRBD1 on 6 matching bases. Per germline, CDR1 WNHNN and CDR2 SYGVQD (reference sequence). The V and J ends lost 3 bases and 0 bases respectively, with 27 bases between them. The CDR3 consists of 22 residues. Here the CDR3 reads CASSDLGALGTRRSSYNSPLHF. The CDR3 nucleotides are TGCGCCAGCAGTGATTTGGGGGCCCTCGGTACCCGAAGGAGCTCCTATAATTCACCCCTCCACTTT.

The V gene is TRBV4-1, the J gene TRBJ2-1; 7 nucleotides line up with TRBD2. The CDR3 has 14 residues. J was trimmed by 5 bases and V by 1 base; bases with no gene match: 2. The germline gives CDR1 MGHRA, CDR2 YSYEKL. The CDR3 sequence is CASSQVGTNNEQFF. Written as DNA, the CDR3 is TGCGCCAGCAGCCAAGTGGGGACTAACAATGAGCAGTTCTTC.

This rearrangement joins TRBV15 to TRBJ2-7; 7 bases are a match to TRBD1. V lost 1 base and J lost 5; bases outside the gene matches: 5. Germline CDR1 reads LNHNV; CDR2 reads YYDKDF (reference sequence). The CDR3 length is 14 residues. The CDR3: CATSRGQGRDEQYF. In DNA, the CDR3 is TGTGCCACCAGCAGAGGACAGGGAAGGGACGAGCAGTACTTC.

The chain joins TRBV7-9 to TRBJ2-7; a weak D match, TRBD1 (6 bases). This CDR3 is built from 13 residues. CDR1 and CDR2 (germline): SEHNR, FQNEAQ (reference sequence). The V gene lost 5 bases and the J gene lost 1 base, with 9 bases spanning the gap. The CDR3 reads CASSGGRSYEQYF. The CDR3 nucleotides read TGTGCCAGCAGCGGGGGCAGGTCCTACGAGCAGTACTTC.

The genes are TRBV5-6 and TRBJ2-7, with D tentatively TRBD2 (5 bases). The CDR3 runs to 13 residues. Per the germline V gene, CDR1 is SGHDT and CDR2 is YYEEEE. Trimming shortened V by 6 bases and J by 0 bases, and 10 bases separated the two germline ends. CDR3 DNA sequence: TGTGCCAGCACCCGTCGGGGCTCCTACGAGCAGTACTTC. It translates to CASTRRGSYEQYF.

The rearrangement links TRBV9 to TRBJ2-2; the match to TRBD1 covers 7 bases. Germline CDR1 and CDR2: SGDLS and YYNGEE. Germline trimming cut 0 bases from V and 1 base from J; bases unmatched to any gene: 3. This CDR3 is 16 amino acids long. The CDR3 region has the DNA TGTGCCAGCAGCGTAGGTAGGGGGCGGAACACCGGGGAGCTGTTTTTT. This codes for CASSVGRGRNTGELFF.